This TCR beta chain was documented in a study of Graves' ophthalmopathy and Graves' hyperthyroidism. Beta-chain TCR CDR3 regions were amplified from RNA transcripts. An initial RT-PCR round employing HTBI primers preceded a second-round multiplex PCR. TCRdb reanalysed the multiplex PCR reads using MiXCR and keeps one entry per CDR3 protein. The table includes more than 550,000 distinct CDR3 sequences, approximately 39% detected once. Patients with other autoimmune diseases, uncontrolled infections, pregnancy or lactation were excluded. Worth noting for this clonotype: This clone may be a read error of a much larger clone one base away.

This CDR3 contains 14 residues. From germline, CDR1 is MNHNY and CDR2 SVGAGI (reference sequence). This receptor was obtained from an adult man with Graves' ophthalmopathy. Material: peripheral blood. This chain joins TRBV6-6 and TRBJ1-6, with TRBD1 as a possible D gene (5 bases). The CDR3 sequence is CGSSRDGYNSPLHF. In nucleotides, the CDR3 is TGTGGCAGTAGTCGGGACGGTTATAATTCACCCCTCCACTTT.